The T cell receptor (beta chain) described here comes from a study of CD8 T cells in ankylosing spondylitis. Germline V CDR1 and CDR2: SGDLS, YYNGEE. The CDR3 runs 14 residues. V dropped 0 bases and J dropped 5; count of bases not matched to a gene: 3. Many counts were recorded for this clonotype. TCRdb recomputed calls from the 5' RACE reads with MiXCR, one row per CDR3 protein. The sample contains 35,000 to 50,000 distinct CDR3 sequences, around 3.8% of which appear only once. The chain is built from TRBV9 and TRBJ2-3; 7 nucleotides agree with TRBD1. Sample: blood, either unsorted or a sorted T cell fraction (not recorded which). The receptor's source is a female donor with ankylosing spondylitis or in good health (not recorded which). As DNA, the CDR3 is TGTGCCAGCAGCGTAGAGGGGGCAGGAGATACGCAGTATTTT. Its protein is CASSVEGAGDTQYF.